This T cell receptor beta chain emerged from a study of blood T cell repertoires in COVID-19. With 2 bases removed from V and 5 bases from J, the gap between germline ends came to 19 bases. Germline loops: CDR1 SGHTA, CDR2 FQGNSA. The CDR3 is 17 amino acids. The method was immunoSEQ multiplex PCR; TCRdb's version includes in-frame clones alone and lacks a portion of them. The sample has 180,000 or so clones, around 88% seen once. Participants were aged 18 to 89 years from around 25 US areas. The TCR was taken from a man aged 40-49 years with acute COVID-19. J is TRBJ2-1 and V is TRBV7-2; maybe TRBD2 (6 bases). Input material: PBMCs or T cells enriched from blood (not recorded which). CDR3 protein: CASSLLLAGWGDNEQFF. In DNA form, the CDR3 reads TGTGCCAGCAGCTTACTTTTGGCGGGATGGGGGGACAATGAGCAGTTCTTC.